These 17 T cell receptor beta chains share one sample of origin, sequenced in a study of blood T cell repertoires in COVID-19. Some clones are missing from TCRdb's copy, which holds only in-frame ones; the method was immunoSEQ multiplex PCR. The sample shows roughly 150,000 clones, under 95% of them seen only once. The material sequenced was peripheral blood. The receptor source for this set is a man between 18 and 29 years old with COVID-19, enrolled during active disease.

The chain uses TRBV6-1 and TRBJ2-7; TRBD2 is a possible D gene (7 bases). V lost 2 bases, J lost 0 bases, and 11 bases lay in between. The CDR3 is made up of 15 amino acids. Germline CDR1 reads MNHNS; CDR2 reads SASEGT. The CDR3 nucleotides are TGTGCCAGCAGTGAAAGGGGGGGACACTCCTACGAGCAGTACTTC. Its protein product is CASSERGGHSYEQYF.

The rearrangement joins TRBV5-8 to TRBJ2-1; D perhaps matches TRBD2 (5 bases). The CDR3 has 15 amino acids. From germline, CDR1 is SGHTS and CDR2 YDEGEE. Between the trimmed V and J ends, which lost 0 bases and 1 base, there was a span of 8 bases. In DNA form, the CDR3 reads TGTGCCAGCAGCTTGGGGCTAGCATCCTACAATGAGCAGTTCTTC. This encodes CASSLGLASYNEQFF.

This clone was detected once. This chain connects TRBV7-7 to TRBJ2-1; weak D call: TRBD2 (6 bases). With 4 bases removed from V and 7 bases from J, the gap between germline ends came to 11 bases. Germline V lookup: CDR1 SSHAT, CDR2 FNYEAQ (reference sequence). The CDR3 spans 13 residues. CDR3 protein: CASSSSGGNEQFF. CDR3 DNA: TGTGCCAGCAGCTCTAGTGGAGGGAATGAGCAGTTCTTC.

The chain is built from TRBV7-2 and TRBJ2-7; weak D call: TRBD2 (7 bases). The CDR3 is 12 residues long. V was cut by 5 bases and J by 11 bases, with 16 bases left in between. Germline V gene sequence: CDR1 SGHTA, CDR2 FQGNSA. In DNA form, the CDR3 reads TGTGCCAGCAGCCCTTGGGGGGGCAGGGAGTACTTC. It yields the protein CASSPWGGREYF.

About this clone: Germline is not matched at one junction end, which may reflect a read error. J is TRBJ1-4 and V is TRBV7-8; D is unclear. The CDR3 has 13 amino acids. The germline CDR1 and CDR2 sequences are SGHVS and FQNEAQ. In nucleotides, the CDR3 is TGTGCCAGCAGCTTAGCTTCTGCGGGAAAACTGCTTTTT. It translates to CASSLASAGKLLF. The entire variable domain, with the rest obtained from reference TRBV7-8 and TRBJ1-4, is as follows: GAGVSQSPRYKVAKRGQDVALRCDPISGHVSLFWYQQALGQGPEFLTYFQNEAQLDKSGLPSDRFFAERPEGSVSTLKIQRTQQEDSAVYLCASSLASAGKLLFGSGTQLSVL.

V gene TRBV18 combines with J gene TRBJ2-1; 7 bases map to TRBD1. Germline V gene data show CDR1 as KGHSH and CDR2 as LQKENI. The length of the CDR3 is 15 residues. Losses at the gene ends were 2 bases for V and 10 bases for J; bases not matched to a gene: 11. This CDR3 reads CASSPIPTGDEEQFF. The CDR3 DNA is TGTGCCAGCTCACCAATCCCAACAGGGGACGAAGAGCAGTTCTTC.

V is TRBV18 and J is TRBJ2-3, with 10 bases that match TRBD1. Germline CDR1 and CDR2: KGHSH and LQKENI. V shed 3 bases and J 3 bases; nucleotides not matched to a gene: 6. The CDR3 runs 16 residues. The CDR3 bases are TGTGCCAGCTCACCTCCGGGACAGGGGCGGACAGATACGCAGTATTTT. Translated: CASSPPGQGRTDTQYF.

The V and J genes are TRBV3-1 (or the pseudogene TRBV3-2) and TRBJ2-1; 14 bases agree with TRBD2. The CDR3 spans 14 residues. The ends lost 4 bases at V and 9 bases at J; junction bases unmatched: 2. Germline CDR1 is LGHDT and CDR2 is YNNKEL (reference sequence). The CDR3 nucleotides read TGTGCCAGCAGCCGCGGGACTAGCGGGAGTGAGCAGTTCTTC. This translates into CASSRGTSGSEQFF.

This rearrangement joins TRBV19 to TRBJ2-2; D unresolved. This CDR3 has 14 amino acids. From germline, CDR1 is LNHDA and CDR2 SQIVND (reference sequence). Trimming shortened V by 3 bases and J by 6 bases, and 11 bases separated the two germline ends. CDR3 residues: CASSIGGEAGELFF. The CDR3 DNA reads as TGTGCCAGTAGTATCGGTGGAGAGGCCGGGGAGCTGTTTTTT.

The chain employs TRBV29-1 and TRBJ2-1, with D unresolved. Germline loops: CDR1 SQVTM, CDR2 ANQGSEA. The V and J ends lost 4 bases and 0 bases respectively, with 7 bases between them. This CDR3 has 13 residues. The CDR3 DNA reads as TGCAGCGTTGGTACTACCTCCTACAATGAGCAGTTCTTC. Translated: CSVGTTSYNEQFF.

The J gene is TRBJ2-3, the V gene TRBV28; 13 bases match TRBD2. Germline assignment: CDR1 MDHEN and CDR2 SYDVKM. J gave up 2 bases and V 3 bases, and 5 bases lay outside the gene matches. This CDR3 spans 17 amino acids. The CDR3 protein is CASSFLGTSGTTDTQYF. CDR3 nucleotides: TGTGCCAGCAGTTTCCTCGGGACTAGCGGGACCACAGATACGCAGTATTTT.

The rearrangement links TRBV7-9 to TRBJ2-2; 9 nucleotides align to TRBD1. V lost 4 bases to trimming and J lost 7 bases; unmatched junction nucleotides: 10. This CDR3 region has 16 residues. The germline CDR1 and CDR2 sequences are SEHNR and FQNEAQ (reference sequence). This CDR3 is CASSSGTGPLGGELFF. Here the CDR3 DNA reads TGTGCCAGCAGCTCCGGGACAGGGCCCTTAGGCGGGGAGCTGTTTTTT. The full variable domain, its missing parts supplied by reference TRBV7-9 and TRBJ2-2, is DTGVSQNPRHKITKRGQNVTFRCDPISEHNRLYWYRQTLGQGPEFLTYFQNEAQLEKSRLLSDRFSAERPKGSFSTLEIQRTEQGDSAMYLCASSSGTGPLGGELFFGEGSRLTVL.

This sequence joins TRBV2 and TRBJ2-1; 8 nucleotides agree with TRBD1. The CDR3 covers 16 residues. The V gene's germline CDR1 is SNHLY and CDR2 FYNNEI. V was clipped by 5 bases and J by 2 bases; unmatched bases: 8. The CDR3 here is CASSYPTGDPYNEQFF. The CDR3 region has the DNA TGTGCCAGCAGTTATCCGACAGGGGATCCCTACAATGAGCAGTTCTTC.

V gene TRBV19 combines with J gene TRBJ1-5, with 7 bases identical to TRBD1. V shed 4 bases and J 6 bases; nucleotides not matched to a gene: 3. This CDR3 is 13 amino acids long. Germline values: CDR1 LNHDA, CDR2 SQIVND (reference sequence). CDR3 protein: CASSRGGVQPQHF. Here the CDR3 DNA reads TGTGCCAGTAGTAGAGGGGGCGTTCAGCCCCAGCATTTT.

V is TRBV28 and J is TRBJ2-7; D is perhaps TRBD1 (6 bases). V lost 5 bases to trimming and J lost 4 bases, with 21 bases between them. Per the germline V gene, CDR1 is MDHEN and CDR2 is SYDVKM. This CDR3 has 16 residues. This CDR3 reads CASSIPSGNREYEQYF. CDR3 in DNA: TGTGCCAGCAGTATCCCCTCCGGCAACAGGGAGTACGAGCAGTACTTC. Full variable domain (rest looked up from reference TRBV28 and TRBJ2-7): DVKVTQSSRYLVKRTGEKVFLECVQDMDHENMFWYRQDPGLGLRLIYFSYDVKMKEKGDIPEGYSVSREKKERFSLILESASTNQTSMYLCASSIPSGNREYEQYFGPGTRLTVT.

This chain uses TRBV30 with TRBJ1-6; D is perhaps TRBD1 (5 bases). The CDR3 length is 13 residues. Trimming shortened V by 5 bases and J by 3 bases, and 8 bases separated the two germline ends. Per the germline V gene, CDR1 is GTSNPN and CDR2 is SVGIG (reference sequence). The CDR3 loop reads CAWADSYNSPLHF. In DNA, the CDR3 is TGTGCCTGGGCAGACAGCTATAATTCACCCCTCCACTTT.

The chain combines TRBV27 with TRBJ2-7; no clear D. Germline V gene lookup returns CDR1 MNHEY and CDR2 SMNVEV (reference sequence). The CDR3 extends over 13 amino acids. V was cut by 6 bases and J by 4 bases, with 13 bases left in between. DNA for the CDR3: TGTGCCAGCAGCCCCCACCGAGTTTACGAGCAGTACTTC. This gives the protein CASSPHRVYEQYF.